These 29 T cell receptor beta chains were sequenced from one sample in a study of CD8+ T cells in alopecia areata. Following RNA extraction, reverse transcription yielded cDNA that acted as the sequencing template. The method was immunoSEQ multiplex PCR; TCRdb's version includes in-frame clones alone and lacks a portion of them. Of 220,000 or so clones in the sample, 50% to 65% were seen once. Here the sequenced sample was CD4+ T cells sorted from blood, taken at week 0. These receptors were collected from a human donor with alopecia areata.

This clone appeared a few times. This chain joins TRBV11-1 and TRBJ1-2, with D hard to call. Trimming removed 5 bases at V and 6 bases at J, with 16 bases between. Germline V gives CDR1 SGHAT, CDR2 FQDESV (reference sequence). The CDR3 loop spans 14 amino acids. The DNA of the CDR3 is TGTGCCAGCAGCCCCAGTGAGGGCCTGAATGGCTACACCTTC. Translation: CASSPSEGLNGYTF.

This chain uses TRBV29-1 with TRBJ1-2; 12 positions match TRBD1. From germline, CDR1 is SQVTM and CDR2 ANQGSEA. V lost 5 bases, J lost 14 bases, and 9 bases stayed unmatched. This CDR3 has 12 amino acids. The CDR3 region is CSVHRDRGPLTF. CDR3 coding DNA: TGCAGCGTTCACCGGGACAGGGGGCCTTTAACCTTC. Looking up the rest from reference TRBV29-1 and TRBJ1-2 gives the full variable domain: SAVISQKPSRDICQRGTSLTIQCQVDSQVTMMFWYRQQPGQSLTLIATANQGSEATYESGFVIDKFPISRPNLTFSTLTVSNMSPEDSSIYLCSVHRDRGPLTFGSGTRLTVV.

This chain uses TRBV28 with TRBJ2-7; no clear D. The V gene's germline CDR1 is MDHEN and CDR2 SYDVKM. CDR3 length: 12 residues. The germline V and J ends were trimmed by 5 bases and 6 bases, with 11 bases remaining between them. The chain's CDR3 is CASSLSRIEQYF. DNA for the CDR3: TGTGCCAGCAGTCTTTCCCGTATCGAGCAGTACTTC.

The V call is TRBV18, the J call TRBJ2-7; 7 bases map to TRBD1. From germline, CDR1 is KGHSH and CDR2 LQKENI. With 5 bases clipped from V and 3 bases from J, the junction kept 10 bases outside the gene matches. The CDR3 has 15 amino acids. The CDR3, as DNA: TGTGCCAGCTCAGCACTTCGGGACAGTTTCTACGAGCAGTACTTC. Translation: CASSALRDSFYEQYF.

This sequence joins TRBV6-6 and TRBJ2-1; a weak D match, TRBD2 (5 bases). V lost 2 bases, J lost 3 bases, and 5 bases lay in between. The CDR3 contains 13 residues. Germline V CDR1 and CDR2: MNHNY, SVGAGI (reference sequence). The CDR3 loop reads CASSYDYYNEQFF. CDR3 bases: TGTGCCAGCAGTTACGACTACTACAATGAGCAGTTCTTC.

This sequence joins TRBV10-1 and TRBJ2-1, with 7 bases lining up with TRBD2. V trimming: 0 bases; J trimming: 7 bases; junction bases outside the gene matches: 3. Germline V gene lookup returns CDR1 WNHNN and CDR2 SYGVQD (reference sequence). The CDR3 covers 14 residues. The CDR3 sequence is CASSESLAVNEQFF. CDR3 nucleotide sequence: TGCGCCAGCAGTGAGTCGCTAGCGGTGAATGAGCAGTTCTTC.

V gene TRBV5-1 combines with J gene TRBJ2-5; unclear D gene. CDR3 length equals 13 residues. From germline, CDR1 is SGHRS and CDR2 YFSETQ. V lost 3 bases and J lost 1, with 7 bases in between. The DNA for the CDR3 is TGCGCCAGCAGCTCGCACCTCCAAGAGACCCAGTACTTC. It codes for CASSSHLQETQYF.

Here the CDR3 DNA reads TGTGCCAGCAGCCCACAGCTGGGGGATGGCTACACCTTC. Encoded protein: CASSPQLGDGYTF. The rearrangement uses TRBV9 and TRBJ1-2; D may be TRBD1 (5 bases). The germline V gene encodes CDR1 SGDLS and CDR2 YYNGEE. Trimming removed 4 bases from V and 6 bases from J, with 13 bases in between. The CDR3 is made up of 13 amino acids.

This chain uses TRBV7-2 with TRBJ1-2; unclear D gene. The CDR3 spans 13 residues. The germline gives CDR1 SGHTA, CDR2 FQGNSA. V lost 5 bases and J lost 11, with 18 bases in between. DNA of the CDR3: TGTGCCAGCAGCCCAGCTAGACACTTGGGATACACCTTC. Translating it yields CASSPARHLGYTF.

J is TRBJ1-1 and V is TRBV6-4, with a weak D call TRBD1 (6 bases). Per germline, CDR1 MRHNA and CDR2 SNTAGT. Trimming pared 6 bases from V and 2 bases from J, leaving 16 bases between. CDR3 length equals 15 residues. In DNA, the CDR3 is TGTGCCAGCAGCCCGGGGACAAAGGGAAACACTGAAGCTTTCTTT. Amino acid sequence: CASSPGTKGNTEAFF.

Only a few counts were recorded for this clone. The V call is TRBV30, the J call TRBJ1-2; TRBD1 is a possible D gene (5 bases). The ends were cut back, 0 bases at V and 6 bases at J, with 14 bases in the middle. In germline, CDR1 is GTSNPN, CDR2 SVGIG (reference sequence). CDR3 length: 14 residues. CDR3 protein: CAWSVQGVYDGYTF. DNA for the CDR3: TGTGCCTGGAGTGTACAAGGGGTATACGATGGCTACACCTTC.

Comments on this clone: Distinct nucleotide sequences in the sample also encode this CDR3. V and J are TRBV6-5 and TRBJ1-2; D might be TRBD1 (5 bases). Trimming pared 0 bases from V and 5 bases from J, leaving 10 bases between. This CDR3 has 14 amino acids. Germline CDR1 is MNHEY and CDR2 is SVGAGI. The CDR3 here is CASSYSPGPYGYTF. The CDR3, as DNA: TGTGCCAGCAGTTACTCCCCGGGACCATATGGCTACACCTTC.

This clone was counted a few times. The chain uses TRBV2 and TRBJ1-2; 7 bases fit TRBD1. Germline-derived CDR1 and CDR2 are SNHLY and FYNNEI. Trimming removed 5 bases from V and 5 bases from J; junction bases left unmatched: 5. The CDR3 has 13 residues. CDR3 amino acids: CASSTDRVYGYTF. The CDR3 DNA is TGTGCCAGCAGTACCGACAGGGTGTATGGCTACACCTTC.

The rearrangement links TRBV6-1 to TRBJ2-1; D might be TRBD1 or TRBD2, each matching 6 bases. CDR1 and CDR2 (germline): MNHNS, SASEGT. This CDR3 has 14 residues. Trimming cost V 5 bases and J 6 bases, with 14 bases left between them. CDR3 residues: CASSSPGGINEQFF. In DNA, the CDR3 is TGTGCCAGCAGTTCCCCCGGGGGCATCAATGAGCAGTTCTTC.

V is TRBV30 and J is TRBJ2-7, with no clear D. Germline V CDR1 and CDR2: GTSNPN, SVGIG (reference sequence). Trimming stripped 5 bases from V and 8 bases from J, with 22 bases between. The CDR3 totals 14 residues. CDR3 residues: CAWVYRLGPTKQYF. Written as DNA, the CDR3 is TGTGCCTGGGTATATCGGCTCGGGCCGACGAAGCAGTACTTC.

This clone was seen a handful of times. This chain joins TRBV7-3 and TRBJ2-7, with 9 bases matching TRBD1. Trimming took 5 bases from V and 6 from J; bases not matched to a gene: 5. The germline V gene has CDR1 SGHTA and CDR2 FQGTGA. CDR3 length: 13 residues. The CDR3 coding sequence is TGTGCCAGCAGCCGGGACAGGGCGGGCGAGCAGTACTTC. It codes for CASSRDRAGEQYF.

CDR3: CASSVAGSHEQFF. Here the CDR3 DNA reads TGTGCCAGCAGCGTAGCCGGCTCCCATGAGCAGTTCTTC. The chain links TRBV9 to TRBJ2-1, with unresolved D. Germline values: CDR1 SGDLS, CDR2 YYNGEE. Trimming stripped 0 bases from V and 8 bases from J, with 9 bases between. The CDR3 has 13 amino acids. Full variable domain (rest looked up from reference TRBV9 and TRBJ2-1): DSGVTQTPKHLITATGQRVTLRCSPRSGDLSVYWYQQSLDQGLQFLIQYYNGEERAKGNILERFSAQQFPDLHSELNLSSLELGDSALYFCASSVAGSHEQFFGPGTRLTVL.

In this sample, this clone turned up a few times. CDR3: CASSLGQANTDTQYF. The CDR3 nucleotides read TGCGCCAGCAGCTTGGGACAGGCCAACACAGATACGCAGTATTTT. The genes are TRBV5-1 and TRBJ2-3; D is possibly TRBD1 (6 bases). Germline CDR1 is SGHRS and CDR2 is YFSETQ. Trimming took 0 bases from V and 2 from J, leaving 10 bases between them. CDR3 length: 15 residues.

This chain connects TRBV7-3 to TRBJ2-5; TRBD2 might be the D (6 bases). The ends were cut back, 4 bases at V and 0 bases at J, with 12 bases in the middle. Germline V lookup: CDR1 SGHTA, CDR2 FQGTGA. CDR3 length: 15 amino acids. The CDR3 sequence is CASSSTVADQETQYF. The CDR3 nucleotides are TGTGCCAGCAGCTCAACGGTAGCGGACCAAGAGACCCAGTACTTC.

The chain uses TRBV30 and TRBJ1-1, with unresolved D. The CDR3 is 15 residues long. Germline V gene data show CDR1 as GTSNPN and CDR2 as SVGIG (reference sequence). V dropped 2 bases and J dropped 6 bases, with 19 bases sitting between them. The DNA for the CDR3 is TGTGCCTGGAGTCCTCTTCGGCTCCCGGTACCTGAAGCTTTCTTT. Translated: CAWSPLRLPVPEAFF.

The chain recombines TRBV10-2 with TRBJ2-1, with TRBD2 matching over 12 bases. Germline loops: CDR1 WSHSY, CDR2 SAAADI. The trim removed 2 bases at V and 6 bases at J, leaving 2 bases unmatched. The CDR3 totals 15 residues. In DNA form, the CDR3 reads TGCGCCAGCAGTGAGACTAGCGGGAGGATCAATGAGCAGTTCTTC. It yields the protein CASSETSGRINEQFF.

The V call is TRBV30, the J call TRBJ1-5; D gene unclear. V was clipped by 1 base and J by 4 bases, with 8 bases between them. Germline CDR1 reads GTSNPN; CDR2 reads SVGIG (reference sequence). The CDR3 is made up of 13 amino acids. CDR3 amino acids: CAWSAENNQPQHF. The CDR3 nucleotides are TGTGCCTGGAGTGCAGAGAATAATCAGCCCCAGCATTTT.

In its sample, this clone was seen a few times. V usage is TRBV30 and J usage is TRBJ1-5, with D unresolved. Looked up from germline, CDR1 is GTSNPN and CDR2 is SVGIG (reference sequence). Trimming removed 4 bases from V and 4 bases from J, with 8 bases in between. The CDR3 is 12 amino acids. Written as DNA, the CDR3 is TGTGCCTGGAACCGGGCTAATCAGCCCCAGCATTTT. This sequence encodes CAWNRANQPQHF.

This chain joins TRBV4-1 and TRBJ2-1, with 8 bases fitting TRBD1. V was clipped by 3 bases and J by 5 bases; unmatched bases: 18. Germline V lookup: CDR1 MGHRA, CDR2 YSYEKL. The CDR3 is 19 residues long. The CDR3 region is CASSHPRTGLSGRNNEQFF. The DNA for the CDR3 is TGCGCCAGCAGCCATCCCCGGACAGGGCTCTCAGGGCGTAACAATGAGCAGTTCTTC.

The genes are TRBV30 and TRBJ1-5, with no clear D. Trimming stripped 3 bases from V and 3 bases from J, with 15 bases between. This CDR3 is 15 amino acids long. CDR1 and CDR2 from the germline V gene are GTSNPN and SVGIG (reference sequence). The chain's CDR3 is CAWSGRVTPNQPQHF. The CDR3 DNA sequence: TGTGCCTGGAGCGGACGCGTGACTCCCAATCAGCCCCAGCATTTT.

In its sample, this clone was seen a few times. This chain joins TRBV7-2 and TRBJ2-1; 10 bases are shared with TRBD2. The CDR3 is made up of 14 amino acids. CDR1 SGHTA and CDR2 FQGNSA come from the germline V gene. Unmatched junction bases numbered 1, after V lost 7 bases and J lost 1 base. The CDR3 region is CASKAGGSYNEQFF. The CDR3 DNA reads as TGTGCCAGCAAAGCGGGAGGGTCCTACAATGAGCAGTTCTTC.

The V call is TRBV4-1, the J call TRBJ2-3; a weak D match, TRBD2 (6 bases). Per the germline V gene, CDR1 is MGHRA and CDR2 is YSYEKL. Trimming removed 1 base from V and 5 bases from J, with 7 bases in between. The CDR3 contains 13 residues. The CDR3 region is CASSQVGGDTQYF. DNA for the CDR3: TGCGCCAGCAGCCAAGTGGGAGGAGATACGCAGTATTTT.

This clone was counted a single time. The V call is TRBV29-1, the J call TRBJ2-1, with 12 nucleotides matching TRBD2. The CDR3 is 13 residues long. Unmatched junction bases numbered 5, after V lost 6 bases and J lost 8 bases. Germline V gene sequence: CDR1 SQVTM, CDR2 ANQGSEA. CDR3 in amino acids: CSVRGLAGHEQFF. For the CDR3, the DNA is TGCAGCGTCCGCGGACTAGCGGGGCATGAGCAGTTCTTC.

This clone was counted a few times. The rearrangement uses TRBV5-1 and TRBJ1-2, with D possibly TRBD1 on 6 matching bases. CDR1 is SGHRS, CDR2 YFSETQ, per germline. This CDR3 spans 18 amino acids. The germline V and J ends were trimmed by 7 bases and 5 bases, with 30 bases remaining between them. Here the CDR3 reads CASRPDFEIQGLGYGYTF. The CDR3, as DNA: TGCGCCAGCCGTCCGGACTTCGAGATACAGGGTCTTGGGTATGGCTACACCTTC.